This T cell receptor (beta chain) originates from a study of blood T cells in healthy people across ages. Broader study findings: Researchers deemed the diversity estimates from one million T cells underestimates.

The CDR3 totals 17 residues. Trimming cost V 3 bases and J 0 bases, with 15 bases left between them. Germline loops: CDR1 LGHNA, CDR2 YSLEER. The use of a sample-barcoded 5' primer and a J-beta primer mix characterized a second PCR of about 7 to 12 cycles. A template-switch adaptor that had 12 random nucleotides put a tag on each cDNA molecule. TCRdb reanalysed the 5' RACE reads using MiXCR and keeps one entry per CDR3 protein. The sample records about 970,000 distinct CDR3 sequences, 51% being singletons. This clonotype has more than one count but fewer than ten. Its antigen is unidentified. This receptor was taken from a woman in her sixties in good health. The V gene is TRBV4-3, the J gene TRBJ2-4, with D perhaps TRBD2 (6 bases). Sequences were obtained from blood. The CDR3 region is CASSQGLVPLAKNIQYF. For the CDR3, the DNA is TGCGCCAGCAGCCAGGGACTTGTCCCGCTAGCCAAAAACATTCAGTACTTC.